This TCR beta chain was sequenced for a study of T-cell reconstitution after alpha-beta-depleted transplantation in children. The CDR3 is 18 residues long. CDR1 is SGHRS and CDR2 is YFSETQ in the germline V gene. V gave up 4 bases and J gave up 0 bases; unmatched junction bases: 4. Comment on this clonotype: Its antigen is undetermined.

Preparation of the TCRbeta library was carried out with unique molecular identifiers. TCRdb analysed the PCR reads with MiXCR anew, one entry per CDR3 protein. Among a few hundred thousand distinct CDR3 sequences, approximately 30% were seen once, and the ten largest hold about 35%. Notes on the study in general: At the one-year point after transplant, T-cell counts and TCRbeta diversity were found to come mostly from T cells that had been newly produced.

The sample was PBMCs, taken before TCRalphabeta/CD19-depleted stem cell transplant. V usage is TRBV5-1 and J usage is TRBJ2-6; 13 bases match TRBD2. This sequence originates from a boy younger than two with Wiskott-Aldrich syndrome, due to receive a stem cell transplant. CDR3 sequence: CASSEGLAGRSGANVLTF. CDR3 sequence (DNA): TGCGCCAGCAGCGAGGGACTAGCGGGACGCTCTGGGGCCAACGTCCTGACTTTC.